The rows below give T cell receptor beta chains drawn from one sample of a study of CXCR3-negative and CXCR3-positive naive CD8 T cells. No DNA is given; TCRdb re-called the 5' RACE reads and lists each CDR3 protein once. Recorded for this sample: tens of thousands of distinct CDR3 sequences. Specimen: memory CD8+ T cells from blood. These receptor sequences come from a human donor in good health. Some clones in this sample may be carry-over from other donors' samples. Each CDR3 is given with its conserved first and last residue. Clone size, where shown, is once, few, many, or a class for clones that have expanded.

size: NA
V: TRBV20-1
J: TRBJ2-1
CDR3: CSAPEVPSSYNEQFF

size: NA
V: TRBV27
J: TRBJ2-1
CDR3: CASSLTSGGAGNEQFF

size: NA
V: TRBV3-1
J: TRBJ2-1
CDR3: CASSPQGPANEQFF

size: NA
V: TRBV21-1
J: TRBJ2-1
CDR3: CASSNENRTRSRPYNEQFF

size: NA
V: TRBV7-9
J: TRBJ2-1
CDR3: CASSRRDPRDEQFF

size: NA
V: TRBV6-5
J: TRBJ2-1
CDR3: CASSEGPEVDEQFF

size: NA
V: TRBV6-5
J: TRBJ2-2
CDR3: CASKYEGAATGELFF

size: NA
V: TRBV29-1
J: TRBJ2-2
CDR3: CSVVAAVNTGELFF

size: NA
V: TRBV29-1
J: TRBJ1-3
CDR3: CSVEGPGNTIYF

size: NA
V: TRBV13
J: TRBJ1-1
CDR3: CASSLGANTEAFF

size: NA
V: TRBV29-1
J: TRBJ2-5
CDR3: CSVEDTRRQVVETQYF

size: NA
V: TRBV20-1
J: TRBJ1-1
CDR3: CSASPGRGHTEAFF

size: NA
V: TRBV7-9
J: TRBJ2-5
CDR3: CASSQIQETQYF

size: NA
V: TRBV20-1
J: TRBJ1-2
CDR3: CSASRGLGDGYTF

size: NA
V: TRBV23-1
J: TRBJ2-7
CDR3: CASSQPSPASYEQYF

size: NA
V: TRBV19
J: TRBJ2-7
CDR3: CASSITGGYLYEQYF

size: medium-sized
V: TRBV24-1
J: TRBJ2-7
CDR3: CATYARAGVYEQYF

size: NA
V: TRBV9
J: TRBJ2-7
CDR3: CASSQDENYEQYF

size: NA
V: TRBV4-2
J: TRBJ2-1
CDR3: CASSQELAANNEQFF

size: NA
V: TRBV14
J: TRBJ2-3
CDR3: CASSQNAPSGLDTQYF

size: NA
V: TRBV7-9
J: TRBJ2-5
CDR3: CASSLWAELQETQYF

size: NA
V: TRBV20-1
J: TRBJ1-2
CDR3: CSASNQAHSGGYTF

size: NA
V: TRBV7-9
J: TRBJ1-1
CDR3: CASSSTDTPPITTEAFF

size: NA
V: TRBV6-6
J: TRBJ2-3
CDR3: CASRTKQDTQYF

size: NA
V: TRBV19
J: TRBJ2-1
CDR3: CASSIDRGQGSYNEQFF

size: NA
V: TRBV5-1
J: TRBJ1-1
CDR3: CASSLDVSPNTEAFF

size: medium-sized
V: TRBV6-2/TRBV6-3
J: TRBJ2-7
CDR3: CASSYLDSPYEQYF

size: NA
V: TRBV7-9
J: TRBJ1-1
CDR3: CASSLDRGHYNSEAFF

size: NA
V: TRBV29-1
J: TRBJ2-5
CDR3: CSVIPWDIRSSGETQYF

size: NA
V: TRBV28
J: TRBJ2-2
CDR3: CASSFLIRRQGSPGELFF

size: NA
V: TRBV10-3
J: TRBJ2-2
CDR3: CASSLTGELFF

size: NA
V: TRBV7-9
J: TRBJ2-7
CDR3: CASTNTGTGGFYEQYF

size: NA
V: TRBV5-1
J: TRBJ2-7
CDR3: CASSGSGVIMEQYF

size: NA
V: TRBV20-1
J: TRBJ1-1
CDR3: CSARGRVDTEAFF

size: NA
V: TRBV12-3/TRBV12-4
J: TRBJ2-7
CDR3: CASRRGPHEQYF

size: NA
V: TRBV29-1
J: TRBJ1-1
CDR3: CSVPGGGTEAFF

size: NA
V: TRBV14
J: TRBJ2-1
CDR3: CASSQDLGTWDNEQFF

size: NA
V: TRBV12-3/TRBV12-4
J: TRBJ2-1
CDR3: CASSVGQGRDNEQFF

size: NA
V: TRBV21-1
J: TRBJ1-4
CDR3: CASSPNGGIPEKLFF

size: NA
V: TRBV24-1
J: TRBJ2-1
CDR3: CATSDSGTSGNEQFF

size: NA
V: TRBV6-1
J: TRBJ2-1
CDR3: CASSEQDSYNEQFF

size: NA
V: TRBV9
J: TRBJ1-1
CDR3: CASSSTGTRNTEAFF

size: NA
V: TRBV7-9
J: TRBJ2-5
CDR3: CASSFTVQETQYF

size: NA
V: TRBV11-2
J: TRBJ2-1
CDR3: CASSFAGKDGEQFF

size: NA
V: TRBV4-3
J: TRBJ2-5
CDR3: CASSHGTGQETQYF

size: NA
V: TRBV25-1
J: TRBJ1-4
CDR3: CASSEWAGLAEKLFF

size: NA
V: TRBV15
J: TRBJ2-7
CDR3: CATSRGDRFNPVSYEQYF

size: NA
V: TRBV29-1
J: TRBJ2-4
CDR3: CSVEDWDSAKNIQYF

size: medium-sized
V: TRBV5-5
J: TRBJ2-7
CDR3: CASSLPLPGQGDEQYF

size: NA
V: TRBV28
J: TRBJ1-5
CDR3: CASSLTGNQPQHF

size: NA
V: TRBV29-1
J: TRBJ2-7
CDR3: CSVGGQYEQYF

size: NA
V: TRBV29-1
J: TRBJ2-1
CDR3: CSVCSGGEFDEQFF

size: NA
V: TRBV4-1
J: TRBJ1-2
CDR3: CASSQALNYGYTF

size: NA
V: TRBV6-1
J: TRBJ2-7
CDR3: CASSEGQISSYEQYF

size: NA
V: TRBV4-3
J: TRBJ2-1
CDR3: CASSQGLGQGRVGQFF

size: NA
V: TRBV29-1
J: TRBJ2-1
CDR3: CSVEPGTGGNEQFF

size: NA
V: TRBV4-2
J: TRBJ2-1
CDR3: CASGPTGDIREQFF

size: NA
V: TRBV28
J: TRBJ1-1
CDR3: CASSHRGLYTEAFF

size: NA
V: TRBV13
J: TRBJ2-7
CDR3: CASSSRGPDEQYF